This T cell receptor beta chain was observed in a study of T cells in tuberculosis. The wider study: The T cells targeted glucose monomycolate, a mycobacterial lipid, via CD1B. In South Africa, adults with active tuberculosis were compared with IGRA-negative and latently infected IGRA-positive adolescents.

TCRdb keeps only in-frame clones here, not all; method: immunoSEQ multiplex PCR. This table has 30,000 to 40,000 clones, approximately 90% appearing once. Remarks on this clone: Its target is unknown.

Study-wide findings and caveats: The TCR-beta difference was not significant; alpha differences partly reflected length.

The sequenced sample consisted of PBMCs. This TCR derives from a donor aged 5-35 years with latent tuberculosis or without tuberculosis infection.

CDR3 sequence reads: CASSWTGRNQSQHF. The CDR3 DNA reads as TGTGCCAGCAGCTGGACAGGGAGGAACCAGTCCCAGCATTTT. The chain is built from TRBV5-6 and TRBJ1-5; TRBD1 matches 8 bases. The length of the CDR3 is 14 residues. Germline CDR1 is SGHDT and CDR2 is YYEEEE. The V and J ends lost 3 bases and 11 bases, in that order; junction bases with no gene match: 10.